This TCR beta chain comes out of a study of cytomegalovirus exposure and HLA in healthy donors. Germline CDR1 reads SEHNR; CDR2 reads FQNEAQ (reference sequence). V was trimmed by 5 bases and J by 2 bases, leaving 10 bases between them. The CDR3 is 14 amino acids. This clone was seen more than once but under ten times. Use of 60 Vbeta and 13 Jbeta primers characterized the PCR. The data were produced by immunoSEQ multiplex PCR, yet TCRdb's version contains in-frame clones alone and is incomplete. The sample contains 110,000 to 150,000 clones, around three quarters of which appear only once. The sequencing input was PBMCs. This chain connects TRBV7-9 to TRBJ1-5, with D possibly matching TRBD1 (5 bases). The receptor comes from a woman aged 55-70 years in good health and CMV-seropositive. The CDR3 reads CASSHGGGNQPQHF. The CDR3 DNA sequence: TGTGCCAGCAGCCATGGGGGGGGCAATCAGCCCCAGCATTTT.